Shown below are 11 T cell receptor beta chains from a single sample sequenced in a study of lymphopenia after photon versus proton radiotherapy. Data came from immunoSEQ multiplex PCR; TCRdb stores just in-frame clones and leaves some out. The sample lists about 19,000 clones, 75% to 95% occurring once. Sequenced material: peripheral blood, taken from a patient treated with photon-based radiotherapy. Source of these receptors: a man aged 55 to 70 with pancreatic cancer.

V is TRBV5-3 and J is TRBJ1-5, with D perhaps matching TRBD1 (5 bases). TRBV5-3 is treated as an ORF (open reading frame) with a function not yet certain. The CDR3 loop spans 19 amino acids. V gave up 4 bases and J gave up 0 bases, with 23 bases separating them. Here the CDR3 DNA reads TGTGCCAGAAGCGGAAGCTTCGACAGTCTACCTAATAGCAATCAGCCCCAGCATTTT. Amino acid sequence: CARSGSFDSLPNSNQPQHF.

The chain combines TRBV19 with TRBJ2-3; possibly TRBD1 for D (6 bases). Per germline, CDR1 LNHDA and CDR2 SQIVND (reference sequence). CDR3 size: 15 residues. V lost 7 bases and J 1 base, leaving 15 bases between the germline ends. CDR3 in amino acids: CASTGARGRTDTQYF. The CDR3 coding sequence is TGTGCCAGTACAGGGGCACGCGGCCGCACAGATACGCAGTATTTT.

The chain uses TRBV11-2 and TRBJ2-3; 7 nucleotides agree with TRBD1. The junction had 10 bases not matched to a gene; V was cut back by 5 bases and J by 5 bases. CDR1 is SGHAT, CDR2 FQNNGV, per germline. This CDR3 is built from 15 residues. CDR3 nucleotides: TGTGCCAGCAGCGCCTTGACAGGGTTCATAGATACGCAGTATTTT. This encodes CASSALTGFIDTQYF.

This rearrangement joins TRBV7-9 to TRBJ1-4; no reliable D call. The CDR3 runs to 14 residues. From germline, CDR1 is SEHNR and CDR2 FQNEAQ (reference sequence). Trimming removed 6 bases from V and 4 bases from J, with 12 bases in between. CDR3 protein: CASSGRRSNEKLFF. In nucleotides, the CDR3 is TGTGCCAGCAGTGGCAGGAGAAGTAATGAAAAACTGTTTTTT.

This chain links TRBV9 with TRBJ2-2; weak D call: TRBD2 (5 bases). Trimming left V 0 bases short and J 1 base short, with 16 bases between. The CDR3 contains 18 residues. Germline loops: CDR1 SGDLS, CDR2 YYNGEE. CDR3 protein: CASSVDDYPRRNTGELFF. In DNA, the CDR3 is TGTGCCAGCAGCGTAGATGACTACCCGCGCCGGAACACCGGGGAGCTGTTTTTT. Supplemented by reference TRBV9 and TRBJ2-2, the full variable domain reads DSGVTQTPKHLITATGQRVTLRCSPRSGDLSVYWYQQSLDQGLQFLIQYYNGEERAKGNILERFSAQQFPDLHSELNLSSLELGDSALYFCASSVDDYPRRNTGELFFGEGSRLTVL.

The rearrangement links TRBV5-6 to TRBJ1-1; D gene ambiguous. CDR1 and CDR2 (germline): SGHDT, YYEEEE. The germline V and J ends were trimmed by 0 bases and 4 bases, with 13 bases remaining between them. The length of the CDR3 is 15 residues. In DNA form, the CDR3 reads TGTGCCAGCAGCTTGGGCTACCAACGTCCCACTGAAGCTTTCTTT. This translates into CASSLGYQRPTEAFF.

The chain uses TRBV7-6 and TRBJ1-1; tentatively, D is TRBD1 (6 bases). V was clipped by 4 bases and J by 2 bases, with 14 bases between them. The CDR3 loop spans 15 amino acids. In germline, CDR1 is SGHVS, CDR2 FNYEAQ. Here the CDR3 reads CASSSTDSPNTEAFF. CDR3 nucleotides: TGTGCCAGCAGCTCCACGGACAGTCCCAACACTGAAGCTTTCTTT.

V and J are TRBV15 and TRBJ2-5, with D hard to call. Germline V lookup: CDR1 LNHNV, CDR2 YYDKDF (reference sequence). The V end was cut by 5 bases, the J end by 5 bases, with 12 bases between. This CDR3 comprises 13 residues. Here the CDR3 reads CATSSDFQETQYF. Here the CDR3 DNA reads TGTGCCACCAGCTCCGACTTCCAGGAGACCCAGTACTTC.

This clone was detected only once. The rearrangement links TRBV4-1 to TRBJ1-1, with a weak D call TRBD1 (6 bases). Germline-derived CDR1 and CDR2 are MGHRA and YSYEKL. Deletions cut 3 bases from V and 1 base from J, with 9 bases between. The CDR3 is 14 amino acids. The CDR3 DNA reads TGCGCCAGCAGCCACGGACAGAGGAACACTGAAGCTTTCTTT. Amino acid sequence: CASSHGQRNTEAFF.

The chain uses TRBV7-6 and TRBJ2-7; 10 bases map to TRBD1. Germline-derived CDR1 and CDR2 are SGHVS and FNYEAQ. The CDR3 length is 15 residues. V shed 7 bases and J 3 bases; nucleotides not matched to a gene: 9. The CDR3 DNA reads TGTGCCAGCACTTTAGAGGGGACAGGGGACTACGAGCAGTACTTC. It specifies CASTLEGTGDYEQYF.

This clone was found once. Compared with germline, one end of the junction differs, possibly owing to a read error. This sequence joins TRBV4-2 and TRBJ1-6; possibly TRBD1 for D (6 bases). This CDR3 comprises 17 residues. CDR1 and CDR2 from the germline V gene are LGHNA and YNFKEQ. The CDR3 region is CASSQGAGALANSPLHF. DNA for the CDR3: TGTGCCAGCAGCCAGGGAGCAGGGGCCTTGGCTAATTCGCCCCTCCACTTT.